This entry features one TCR beta chain sequence. Its antigen remains unknown. Germline assignment: CDR1 SEHNR and CDR2 FQNEAQ (reference sequence). The CDR3 runs 14 residues. J gave up 7 bases and V 1 base, and 4 bases lay outside the gene matches. Caucasian adults residing in Nashville, Tennessee made up all the donors. The authors divided CD4+ cells into CD45RA+ naive and CD45RA-negative memory subsets. The data are from a study of shared clonotypes between healthy human individuals. Study-level results: Incompleteness in sorted-subset sequencing, despite large depth, was shown by rarefaction. Clonotype sharing among donors likely depends on sequencing depth.

Profiling relied on immunoSEQ multiplex PCR, and the TCRdb table lists in-frame clones only, not all of them. The profile shows approximately 2,000,000 clones, 85% to 95% of them singletons. The source material was naive CD4+ T cells from PBMCs. Indicated subset: CD45RA+ positively selected. This receptor was obtained from a man aged 18 to 30 in good health. Some clones in this sample may be carry-over from other donors' samples. This chain connects TRBV7-9 to TRBJ1-1; 9 bases are a match to TRBD1. The CDR3 spells CASSLGQGEGEAFF. DNA of the CDR3: TGTGCCAGCAGCTTAGGACAGGGGGAGGGTGAAGCTTTCTTT.